Listed here is a single T cell receptor beta chain. Germline V gene data show CDR1 as SGHNT and CDR2 as YYREEE (reference sequence). This CDR3 is built from 17 residues. Trimming cost V 4 bases and J 2 bases; bases outside gene matches: 6. This sample is drawn from a study of blood T cell repertoires in COVID-19. Some clones are missing from TCRdb's copy, which holds only in-frame ones; the method was immunoSEQ multiplex PCR. The table shows some 44,000 clones, with about nine tenths occurring only once. The chain carries TRBV5-4 and TRBJ2-5; 15 nucleotides line up with TRBD2. Sequenced input: peripheral blood. This clonotype was sampled from a man in his 60s with active COVID-19. In DNA, the CDR3 is TGTGCCAGCAGCACGGGACTAGCGGGGGGACTGCAAGAGACCCAGTACTTC. Protein: CASSTGLAGGLQETQYF.